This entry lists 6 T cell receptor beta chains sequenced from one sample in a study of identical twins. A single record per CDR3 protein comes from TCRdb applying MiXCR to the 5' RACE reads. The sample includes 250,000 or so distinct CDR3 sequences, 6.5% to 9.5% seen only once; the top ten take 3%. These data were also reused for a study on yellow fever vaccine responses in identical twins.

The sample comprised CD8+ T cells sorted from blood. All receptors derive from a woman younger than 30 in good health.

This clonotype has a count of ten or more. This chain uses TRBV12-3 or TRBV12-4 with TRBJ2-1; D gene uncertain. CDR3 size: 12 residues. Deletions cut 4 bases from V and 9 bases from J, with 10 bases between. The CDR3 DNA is TGTGCCAGCAGTTCCTCCTCGTTTGAGCAGTTCTTC. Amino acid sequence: CASSSSSFEQFF.

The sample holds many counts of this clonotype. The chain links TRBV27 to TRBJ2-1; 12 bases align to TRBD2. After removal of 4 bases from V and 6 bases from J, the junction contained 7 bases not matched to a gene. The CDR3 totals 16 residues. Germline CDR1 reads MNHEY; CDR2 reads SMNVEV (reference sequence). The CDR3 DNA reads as TGTGCCAGCAGTTCCGCTTCTAGCGGGAGGGCCAATGAGCAGTTCTTC. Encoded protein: CASSSASSGRANEQFF.

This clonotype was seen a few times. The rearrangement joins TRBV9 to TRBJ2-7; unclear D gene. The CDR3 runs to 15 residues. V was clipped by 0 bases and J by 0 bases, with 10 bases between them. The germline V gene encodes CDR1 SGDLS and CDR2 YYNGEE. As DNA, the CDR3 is TGTGCCAGCAGCGTAGCTGGGGATGGCTCCTACGAGCAGTACTTC. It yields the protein CASSVAGDGSYEQYF. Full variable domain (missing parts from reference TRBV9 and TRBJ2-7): DSGVTQTPKHLITATGQRVTLRCSPRSGDLSVYWYQQSLDQGLQFLIQYYNGEERAKGNILERFSAQQFPDLHSELNLSSLELGDSALYFCASSVAGDGSYEQYFGPGTRLTVT.

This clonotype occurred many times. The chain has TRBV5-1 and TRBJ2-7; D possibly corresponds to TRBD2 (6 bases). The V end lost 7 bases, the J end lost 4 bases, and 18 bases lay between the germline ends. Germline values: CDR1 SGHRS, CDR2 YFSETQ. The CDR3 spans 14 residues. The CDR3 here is CASRNWGTDYEQYF. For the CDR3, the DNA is TGCGCCAGCCGAAACTGGGGGACTGATTACGAGCAGTACTTC.

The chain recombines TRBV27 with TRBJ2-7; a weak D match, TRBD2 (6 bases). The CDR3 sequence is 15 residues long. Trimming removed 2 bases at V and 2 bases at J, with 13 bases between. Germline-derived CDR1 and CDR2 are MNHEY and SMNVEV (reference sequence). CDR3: CASSLGPSAAYEQYF. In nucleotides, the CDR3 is TGTGCCAGCAGTTTAGGGCCTAGCGCCGCCTACGAGCAGTACTTC.

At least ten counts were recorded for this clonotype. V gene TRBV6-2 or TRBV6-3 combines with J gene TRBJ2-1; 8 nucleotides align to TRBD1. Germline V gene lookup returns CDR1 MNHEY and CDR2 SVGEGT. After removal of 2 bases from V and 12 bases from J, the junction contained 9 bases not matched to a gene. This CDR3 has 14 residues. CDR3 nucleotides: TGTGCCAGCAGTTACGGACGGACCGGGACAGGGCAGTTCTTC. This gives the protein CASSYGRTGTGQFF.